This T cell receptor beta chain was retrieved from a study of cytomegalovirus exposure and HLA in healthy donors. Points from the study as a whole: TCR sequences were mostly rare, though some public TCRs occurred in many donors. Apparent HLA restriction characterized most CMV-associated TCR beta chains in a later analysis. The study designated over 150 TCR beta chains cytomegalovirus-associated.

With regard to this clone: Its specificity is unknown.

V shed 7 bases and J 7 bases; nucleotides not matched to a gene: 8. The CDR3 loop spans 14 amino acids. From germline, CDR1 is SGHRS and CDR2 YFSETQ. The PCR made use of 60 Vbeta and 13 Jbeta primers. The repertoire was sequenced with immunoSEQ multiplex PCR; TCRdb's copy has only in-frame clones and lacks some. This table holds about 180,000 clones, approximately 80% found once. Samples came from healthy bone marrow donors. The sample comprised PBMCs. The origin of this receptor is a male donor in good health and CMV-seronegative. This chain joins TRBV5-1 and TRBJ2-1, with 10 bases that match TRBD2. In nucleotides, the CDR3 is TGCGCCAGCCGAGGCCTAGCGGGAGAGAATGAGCAGTTCTTC. It yields the protein CASRGLAGENEQFF.